This T cell receptor beta chain was captured by sequencing in a study of shared clonotypes between healthy human individuals. The study's findings and limits: Rarefaction gave evidence that sorted-subset sequencing remained incomplete despite large depth.

CD45RO-negative, CCR7-positively selected cells formed the naive CD8 fraction, excluding terminally differentiated effector memory CD45RA+ cells. Germline CDR1 is MNHEY and CDR2 is SMNVEV (reference sequence). The CDR3 has 14 amino acids. V was trimmed by 3 bases and J by 0 bases, leaving 3 bases between them. This clone was observed a few times. Its target is not known. The table came from immunoSEQ multiplex PCR; TCRdb's copy has only in-frame clones and leaves some out. The sample has 550,000 to 750,000 clones, roughly nine tenths seen once; the top ten hold about 24%. The sequence was collected from a young man in good health. Sequencing input: naive CD8+ T cells sorted from blood. The chain links TRBV27 to TRBJ2-6; no definite D call. In DNA, the CDR3 is TGTGCCAGCAGTTTCTTCTCTGGGGCCAACGTCCTGACTTTC. It yields the protein CASSFFSGANVLTF. The full variable domain, completed using reference TRBV27 and TRBJ2-6, is EAQVTQNPRYLITVTGKKLTVTCSQNMNHEYMSWYRQDPGLGLRQIYYSMNVEVTDKGDVPEGYKVSRKEKRNFPLILESPSPNQTSLYFCASSFFSGANVLTFGAGSRLTVL.